This T cell receptor beta chain was sequenced in a study of patients and donors after allogeneic stem cell transplantation. TCRdb reprocessed the RT-PCR reads via MiXCR and lists one record per CDR3 protein. The data hold 150,000 to 200,000 distinct CDR3 sequences, with about 24% observed a single time. Sequenced sample: blood, either unsorted or a sorted T cell fraction (not recorded which). The TCR sequence derives from a human donor who was either an allogeneic HSCT recipient or a stem cell or donor lymphocyte infusion donor (not recorded which). It is not recorded whose cells these are; they may come from a transplant donor.

CDR3 sequence (DNA): TGTGCCAGCAGCATGGGACTAGCGGTCCTCACAGATACGCAGTATTTT. The encoded protein is CASSMGLAVLTDTQYF. V usage is TRBV7-3 and J usage is TRBJ2-3; 11 bases match TRBD2. Looked up from germline, CDR1 is SGHTA and CDR2 is FQGTGA. This CDR3 is built from 16 residues. Trimming cost V 5 bases and J 2 bases; bases outside gene matches: 6.